This T cell receptor beta chain came from a study of blood T cell repertoires in COVID-19. The assay was immunoSEQ multiplex PCR, and TCRdb's table has in-frame clones only and misses some. This sample carries about 400,000 clones, about 85% of them seen once, and the ten largest clones take under 2%. V gave up 0 bases and J gave up 7 bases, with 19 bases separating them. The CDR3 runs to 17 residues. Germline V lookup: CDR1 MNHEY, CDR2 SVGEGT. Material for sequencing was PBMCs or T cells enriched from blood (not recorded which). The chain recombines TRBV6-2 or TRBV6-3 with TRBJ1-5; D is unresolved. The sequence derives from a woman younger than 30 with acute COVID-19. CDR3 amino acids: CASSYSFFRDGDQPQHF. The CDR3 nucleotides are TGTGCCAGCAGTTACTCGTTTTTCCGGGATGGTGACCAGCCCCAGCATTTT.